This T cell receptor (beta chain) was found in a study of OX40 agonist ivuxolimab in advanced cancers. The wider study: Dose-escalation patients' cancers were hepatocellular carcinoma, melanoma, renal cell or head and neck cancer.

Clones were read by immunoSEQ multiplex PCR, and TCRdb kept only the in-frame ones, dropping some. The sample has 30,000 to 40,000 clones, roughly 87% seen once. As for this clone: What it binds is not known.

Findings of the study overall: CD4+ and CD8+ T cells in blood underwent clonal expansion by week 6 at 0.1 to 3.0 mg/kg. No determination was made of the antigen specificity of the expanded peripheral T cells.

The CDR3 totals 17 residues. V trimming: 0 bases; J trimming: 1 base; junction bases outside the gene matches: 6. CDR1 and CDR2 (germline): SGDLS, YYNGEE. Source: CD4+ or CD8+ T cells sorted from blood, taken in a trial of the OX40 agonist ivuxolimab. The sequence was collected from an adult with an advanced solid tumor such as melanoma, head and neck, liver or kidney cancer. This chain joins TRBV9 and TRBJ2-3, with TRBD2 matching over 9 bases. This CDR3 is CASSVVASGIRTDTQYF. The CDR3 nucleotides read TGTGCCAGCAGCGTAGTAGCTAGCGGGATACGCACAGATACGCAGTATTTT.